This T cell receptor beta chain comes out of a study of blood T cell repertoires in COVID-19. Study summary: From the United States, Italy and Spain came samples of acute and convalescent COVID-19.

Source study methods: Quantification of nucleated cells was approximated via reference gene primer amplification. Sequencing was performed with immunoSEQ multiplex PCR; in TCRdb, only in-frame clones are kept and a portion is missing. V and J calls and clone size come straight from that table; D and trimming were deduced from the DNA. This table holds about 90,000 clones, about nine tenths found once. The CDR3 covers 14 residues. Unmatched junction bases numbered 2, after V lost 0 bases and J lost 5 bases. The germline V gene has CDR1 LGHNA and CDR2 YNFKEQ. This TCR was sampled from a man aged 45 to 65 with acute or convalescent COVID-19. Specimen: peripheral blood. The chain joins TRBV4-2 to TRBJ2-5, with TRBD1 matching over 8 bases. CDR3 nucleotide sequence: TGTGCCAGCAGCCAAGACAGGGGGCGTGAGACCCAGTACTTC. The encoded protein is CASSQDRGRETQYF.